These T cell receptor beta chains were read from a single sample in a study of lymphopenia after photon versus proton radiotherapy. The method was immunoSEQ multiplex PCR; TCRdb's version includes in-frame clones alone and lacks a portion of them. The table has roughly 29,000 clones, approximately 90% seen once. This sample comprised peripheral blood, obtained from a patient treated with proton-based radiotherapy. These receptor sequences come from a woman aged 60 to 75 with cholangiocarcinoma. Some clones in this sample may be carry-over from other donors' samples. The CDR3 runs from the conserved cysteine through the conserved F or W. D genes are given only for firm matches. Rows may omit the clone size; those that give it use once, few, many or a size class.

.	TRBV7-3	TRBJ1-6	.	TGTGCCAGCAGCTTAACCCCCGCTCGGAATTCACCCCTCCACTTT	CASSLTPARNSPLHF
.	TRBV19	TRBJ1-4	.	TGTGCCAGTAGTCCAGCCGGGGGGGGGAAACTGTTTTTT	CASSPAGGGKLFF
.	TRBV27	TRBJ1-2	.	TGTGCCAGCAGTTCACCAGAAGGGTATGGCTACACCTTC	CASSSPEGYGYTF
once	TRBV27	TRBJ2-5	.	TGTGCCAGCAGTCTTACTGGGACAAACCAAGAGACCCAGTACTTC	CASSLTGTNQETQYF
.	TRBV6-5	TRBJ2-5	.	TGTGCCACCTCCCGGGGGTACCAAGAGACCCAGTACTTC	CATSRGYQETQYF
.	TRBV5-1	TRBJ2-1	.	TGCGCCAGCAGCTTGGGCGGGGGCCCCTACAATGAGCAGTTCTTC	CASSLGGGPYNEQFF
.	TRBV12-5	TRBJ2-2	TRBD1	TGTGCTAGTGGTTTGCGGACAGGGGGCAGCACCGGGGAGCTGTTTTTT	CASGLRTGGSTGELFF
medium-sized	TRBV7-9	TRBJ1-5	TRBD1	TGTGCCAGCAGCACAACAGGGGGGAAGGATCAGCCCCAGCATTTT	CASSTTGGKDQPQHF
.	TRBV7-9	TRBJ1-1	.	TGTGCCAGCAGCTTAGTGGGGATGAGGGGCACTGAAGCTTTCTTT	CASSLVGMRGTEAFF
.	TRBV27	TRBJ2-3	.	TGTGCCAGCAATACAGGGTCCCGCGGAGATACGCAGTATTTT	CASNTGSRGDTQYF
.	TRBV18	TRBJ2-1	TRBD2	TGTGCCAGCTCTCTTACTAGCGGGGGTAGGTCCTACAATGAGCAGTTCTTC	CASSLTSGGRSYNEQFF
.	TRBV7-2	TRBJ2-7	.	TGTGCCAGCAGCTTATGGTACGAGCAGTACTTC	CASSLWYEQYF
.	TRBV6-6	TRBJ2-4	TRBD2	TGTGCCAGCAGTTCATCTTCCGGGACTAGCGCGTATTTC	CASSSSSGTSAYF
.	TRBV10-2	TRBJ2-7	TRBD1	TGCGCCAGCAGTACAACAGGGGCCTACGAGCAGTACTTC	CASSTTGAYEQYF
.	TRBV7-9	TRBJ2-3	.	TGTGCCAGCAGCCTCAGGTCCCCGAGTACAGATACGCAGTATTTT	CASSLRSPSTDTQYF
.	TRBV9	TRBJ2-1	TRBD1	TGTGCCAGCAGCCCGGACAGGGTATATGAGCAGTTCTTC	CASSPDRVYEQFF
.	TRBV5-6	TRBJ2-5	.	TGTGCCAGCAGCTTGTTAGGGGAGACCCAGTACTTC	CASSLLGETQYF
.	TRBV9	TRBJ2-4	.	TGTGCCAGCAGCCTGAGTGGGGCGAAGGACATTCAGTACTTC	CASSLSGAKDIQYF
.	TRBV10-1	TRBJ2-1	TRBD1	TGCGCCAGCAGTATGGACAGGTACAATGAGCAGTTCTTC	CASSMDRYNEQFF
.	TRBV29-1	TRBJ2-7	.	TGCAGCGTTGTTTTGATGTACGAGCAGTACTTC	CSVVLMYEQYF
.	TRBV7-8	TRBJ1-4	.	TGTGCCAGCAGCCTCGGACTAAATGAAAAACTGTTTTTT	CASSLGLNEKLFF
.	TRBV7-2	TRBJ2-3	TRBD2	TGTGCCAGCAGGCCCACTAGCGGGAGAACAGATACGCAGTATTTT	CASRPTSGRTDTQYF
.	TRBV19	TRBJ1-2	TRBD1	TGTGCCAGTAGTTCACCCGCCAGGGACAGGGGTAACTATGGCTACACCTTC	CASSSPARDRGNYGYTF
.	TRBV25-1	TRBJ2-7	TRBD1	TGTGCCAGCGGTAAAACAGGGGCCTACGAGCAGTACTTC	CASGKTGAYEQYF
.	TRBV11-2	TRBJ1-2	.	TGTGCCAGCAGCTCACTTCTAGGGCACTTCTATGGCTACACCTTC	CASSSLLGHFYGYTF
.	TRBV10-3	TRBJ2-3	TRBD2	TGTGCCATCAGCGGACTAGCGGGGGGGGATACGCAGTATTTT	CAISGLAGGDTQYF
.	TRBV5-1	TRBJ2-6	.	TGCGCCAGCAGCTTATCCTCGGTTGGGGCCAACGTCCTGACTTTC	CASSLSSVGANVLTF
.	TRBV5-5	TRBJ1-6	.	TGTGCCAGCAGCAGCGGGGGGAACTATAATTCACCCCTCCACTTT	CASSSGGNYNSPLHF
.	TRBV5-6	TRBJ2-1	.	TGTGCCAGCAGCTTGAGAGTTAATGAGCAGTTCTTC	CASSLRVNEQFF
.	TRBV13	TRBJ1-3	.	TGTGCCAGCAGCTGGGAGGCCAACAGGGTCGATTCTGGAAACACCATATATTTT	CASSWEANRVDSGNTIYF
.	TRBV29-1	TRBJ1-2	.	TGCAGCGTGGGGGCAACGGCCTATGGCTACACCTTC	CSVGATAYGYTF
.	TRBV27	TRBJ1-2	TRBD1	TGTGCCAGCAGTTTTTGGGGACAGGACTATGGCTACACCTTC	CASSFWGQDYGYTF
.	TRBV5-4	TRBJ2-3	.	TGTGCCAGCAGCTTGGCGAAGCATGGAGATACGCAGTATTTT	CASSLAKHGDTQYF
.	TRBV5-4	TRBJ2-7	.	TGTGCCAGCAGCTTGGATCAGGGCCTGGGGTACGAGCAGTACTTC	CASSLDQGLGYEQYF
once	TRBV30	TRBJ1-6	.	TGTGCCTGGAGTGAGTTCCATAATTCACCCCTCCACTTT	CAWSEFHNSPLHF
.	TRBV19	TRBJ2-1	.	TGTGCCAGTAGTGTGCACAATGAGCAGTTCTTC	CASSVHNEQFF
.	TRBV2	TRBJ2-1	.	TGTGCCGTCAGGCTAGCCGCAAGCTCCTACAATGAGCAGTTCTTC	CAVRLAASSYNEQFF
once	TRBV6-5	TRBJ2-3	.	TGTGCCAGCAGTGCCCCGGGCACAGATACGCAGTATTTT	CASSAPGTDTQYF